This entry lists 16 T cell receptor beta chains sequenced from one sample in a study of OX40 agonist ivuxolimab in advanced cancers. Library construction relied on the immunoSEQ multiplex PCR assay. TCRdb retrieved this table from immuneACCESS and kept in-frame rearrangements only. Not all clones are present; in checked studies, unresolved V genes account for under half, and no reason is known for the remainder. This sample gives about 80,000 clones in total; approximately 92% of them show up just once. The ten largest clones take up 4% to 5% of the sample. The specimen was CD4+ or CD8+ T cells sorted from blood, collected in a trial of the OX40 agonist ivuxolimab. The receptor source for this set is an adult with an advanced solid tumor such as melanoma, head and neck, liver or kidney cancer.

The rearrangement uses TRBV9 and TRBJ2-7, with no clear D. Per the germline V gene, CDR1 is SGDLS and CDR2 is YYNGEE. Trimming cost V 0 bases and J 5 bases, with 15 bases left between them. The CDR3 is 15 residues long. CDR3 in amino acids: CASSVDGRFANEQYF. The DNA for the CDR3 is TGTGCCAGCAGCGTAGATGGGCGCTTCGCCAACGAGCAGTACTTC.

This clone was counted a few times. Germline is not matched at one junction end, which may reflect a read error. The chain joins TRBV7-2 to TRBJ2-3; 9 bases align to TRBD2. Germline V lookup: CDR1 SGHTA, CDR2 FQGNSA. The CDR3 runs to 14 residues. CDR3 sequence: CASSLAGYTDTQYF. In DNA, the CDR3 is TGTGCCAGCAGCCTAGCGGGGTACACAGATACGCAGTATTTT.

The V and J genes are TRBV5-4 and TRBJ2-1; 10 positions agree with TRBD2. Germline CDR1 and CDR2: SGHNT and YYREEE (reference sequence). The V gene end was trimmed by 4 bases and the J gene end by 3 bases; junction bases not matched to a gene: 4. The CDR3 contains 15 residues. The CDR3 here is CASSRTSGVYNEQFF. The CDR3 DNA reads as TGTGCCAGCAGCCGGACTAGCGGAGTCTACAATGAGCAGTTCTTC.

The chain recombines TRBV11-2 with TRBJ2-1; no firm D call. Looked up from germline, CDR1 is SGHAT and CDR2 is FQNNGV. V was cut by 5 bases and J by 7 bases, with 9 bases left in between. This CDR3 has 12 amino acids. CDR3 in DNA: TGTGCCAGCAGCCAGGATAGGAATGAGCAGTTCTTC. Protein product: CASSQDRNEQFF. Based on the CDR3 plus reference TRBV11-2 and TRBJ2-1, the full variable domain is EAGVAQSPRYKIIEKRQSVAFWCNPISGHATLYWYQQILGQGPKLLIQFQNNGVVDDSQLPKDRFSAERLKGVDSTLKIQPAKLEDSAVYLCASSQDRNEQFFGPGTRLTVL.

This clone occurred once. The chain combines TRBV28 with TRBJ2-4; 11 bases are a match to TRBD1. CDR1 is MDHEN and CDR2 is SYDVKM in the germline V gene. Losses at the gene ends were 1 base for V and 5 bases for J; bases not matched to a gene: 13. The CDR3 spans 19 residues. The CDR3 sequence is CASSLLRHSGQGGENIQYF. The CDR3 nucleotides read TGTGCCAGCAGTTTATTACGCCATTCGGGACAGGGGGGAGAAAACATTCAGTACTTC.

The CDR3 loop reads CASSLVGVGGQTQYF. The CDR3 DNA is TGTGCCAGCAGCTTAGTCGGGGTGGGTGGGCAGACCCAGTACTTC. The chain employs TRBV7-9 and TRBJ2-5; possibly TRBD2 for D (5 bases). The V end lost 1 base, the J end lost 6 bases, and 15 bases lay between the germline ends. CDR1 SEHNR and CDR2 FQNEAQ come from the germline V gene (reference sequence). CDR3 length equals 15 residues.

The rearrangement joins TRBV28 to TRBJ2-2; possibly TRBD2 for D (5 bases). CDR3 length: 15 amino acids. Trimming stripped 5 bases from V and 7 bases from J, with 17 bases between. From germline, CDR1 is MDHEN and CDR2 SYDVKM. The CDR3 protein is CASSPGRPRGGELFF. CDR3 in DNA: TGTGCCAGCAGTCCTGGACGGCCTCGGGGCGGGGAGCTGTTTTTT. The entire variable domain, with the rest obtained from reference TRBV28 and TRBJ2-2, is as follows: DVKVTQSSRYLVKRTGEKVFLECVQDMDHENMFWYRQDPGLGLRLIYFSYDVKMKEKGDIPEGYSVSREKKERFSLILESASTNQTSMYLCASSPGRPRGGELFFGEGSRLTVL.

This chain joins TRBV10-3 and TRBJ1-1; TRBD1 might be the D (5 bases). The CDR3 sequence is 14 residues long. CDR1 and CDR2 from the germline V gene are ENHRY and SYGVKD. V lost 6 bases and J 3 bases, leaving 14 bases between the germline ends. The CDR3 loop reads CAISQGEKYTEAFF. For the CDR3, the DNA is TGTGCCATCAGCCAGGGAGAAAAGTACACTGAAGCTTTCTTT.

This chain connects TRBV5-1 to TRBJ2-5, with TRBD2 as a possible D gene (6 bases). Trimming took 4 bases from V and 1 from J, leaving 8 bases between them. The CDR3 contains 13 residues. CDR1 and CDR2 from the germline V gene are SGHRS and YFSETQ. The CDR3: CASSRDFQETQYF. The DNA of the CDR3 is TGCGCCAGCAGCCGGGACTTCCAAGAGACCCAGTACTTC.

The chain recombines TRBV4-2 with TRBJ2-3, with D possibly TRBD1 on 6 matching bases. Germline lookup yields CDR1 LGHNA and CDR2 YNFKEQ. CDR3 size: 15 residues. The V and J ends lost 0 bases and 1 base respectively, with 8 bases between them. The CDR3 spells CASSQESGGTDTQYF. The CDR3 DNA is TGTGCCAGCAGCCAAGAGTCAGGGGGCACAGATACGCAGTATTTT.

The CDR3 sequence is CASSLERGPGYGYTF. DNA of the CDR3: TGTGCCAGCAGCTTAGAACGGGGGCCCGGCTATGGCTACACCTTC. The chain uses TRBV7-9 and TRBJ1-2; D might be TRBD1 (6 bases). Germline V gives CDR1 SEHNR, CDR2 FQNEAQ (reference sequence). The CDR3 consists of 15 residues. Trimming took off 1 base at V and 4 bases at J, with 13 bases between the two ends.

The chain couples TRBV5-6 to TRBJ1-3; D unresolved. Trimming cost V 3 bases and J 3 bases, with 7 bases left between them. The CDR3 has 13 residues. The germline V gene encodes CDR1 SGHDT and CDR2 YYEEEE. The CDR3 sequence: CASSSMGGNTIYF. CDR3 coding DNA: TGTGCCAGCAGCTCCATGGGTGGAAACACCATATATTTT.

The V and J genes are TRBV9 and TRBJ2-2; D is uncertain. Trimming took off 0 bases at V and 6 bases at J, with 9 bases between the two ends. The germline V gene encodes CDR1 SGDLS and CDR2 YYNGEE. This CDR3 region has 14 residues. The CDR3 protein is CASSVEAAPGELFF. The DNA for the CDR3 is TGTGCCAGCAGCGTAGAGGCGGCCCCCGGGGAGCTGTTTTTT.

The chain uses TRBV6-5 and TRBJ1-1; D call uncertain. V dropped 2 bases and J dropped 4 bases, with 8 bases sitting between them. Germline assignment: CDR1 MNHEY and CDR2 SVGAGI. This CDR3 is built from 13 residues. The CDR3 region has the DNA TGTGCCAGCAGTTACGCTGCACGCACTGAAGCTTTCTTT. Protein sequence: CASSYAARTEAFF.

The chain carries TRBV5-1 and TRBJ1-2; no clear D gene. Trimming removed 3 bases from V and 4 bases from J, with 10 bases in between. The CDR3 runs to 13 residues. Per germline, CDR1 SGHRS and CDR2 YFSETQ. The CDR3 reads CASSSGAGYGYTF. The CDR3 bases are TGCGCCAGCAGCTCCGGTGCTGGCTATGGCTACACCTTC.

The chain employs TRBV7-9 and TRBJ2-2, with D perhaps matching TRBD2 (6 bases). The germline V gene has CDR1 SEHNR and CDR2 FQNEAQ (reference sequence). The CDR3 has 15 residues. V lost 5 bases and J 2 bases, leaving 12 bases between the germline ends. CDR3 protein: CASSTGAGNTGELFF. The CDR3 DNA reads TGTGCCAGCAGCACGGGAGCGGGCAACACCGGGGAGCTGTTTTTT.